One and the same sample provided the 9 T cell receptor beta chains below, sequenced in a study of OX40 agonist ivuxolimab in advanced cancers. Clones were sequenced by immunoSEQ multiplex PCR, and TCRdb holds only the in-frame ones, with some missing. There are 100,000 or so clones in the sample; 86% occur only once, and about 1.9% lies in the top ten. Sequencing was performed on CD4+ or CD8+ T cells sorted from blood, taken in a trial of the OX40 agonist ivuxolimab. These receptor sequences come from an adult with an advanced solid tumor such as melanoma, head and neck, liver or kidney cancer.

The chain carries TRBV5-1 and TRBJ2-1; TRBD2 matches 11 bases. Germline trimming cut 2 bases from V and 7 bases from J; bases unmatched to any gene: 5. Per the germline V gene, CDR1 is SGHRS and CDR2 is YFSETQ. The CDR3 contains 15 residues. The CDR3 region is CASSFLAGGGNEQFF. CDR3 DNA: TGCGCCAGCAGCTTTCTAGCGGGAGGAGGGAATGAGCAGTTCTTC. Based on the CDR3 plus reference TRBV5-1 and TRBJ2-1, the full variable domain is KAGVTQTPRYLIKTRGQQVTLSCSPISGHRSVSWYQQTPGQGLQFLFEYFSETQRNKGNFPGRFSGRQFSNSRSEMNVSTLELGDSALYLCASSFLAGGGNEQFFGPGTRLTVL.

In its sample, this clone was seen once. This chain connects TRBV7-2 to TRBJ1-2, with D possibly matching TRBD1 (5 bases). Trimming took 5 bases from V and 4 from J, leaving 17 bases between them. In germline, CDR1 is SGHTA, CDR2 FQGNSA. CDR3 length: 15 amino acids. CDR3 DNA: TGTGCCAGCAGCCCTGTCTCGGGCGGGGCCTATGGCTACACCTTC. Translated: CASSPVSGGAYGYTF.

This chain connects TRBV18 to TRBJ1-3; a possible D gene is TRBD1 (5 bases). This CDR3 comprises 15 residues. Germline CDR1 reads KGHSH; CDR2 reads LQKENI. Trimming shortened V by 2 bases and J by 0 bases, and 8 bases separated the two germline ends. DNA for the CDR3: TGTGCCAGCTCACCAGGGGGAGGCTCTGGAAACACCATATATTTT. Protein sequence: CASSPGGGSGNTIYF.

V gene TRBV21-1 combines with J gene TRBJ1-2; no DNA check was done on the table's D call, TRBD1. TRBV21-1 has pseudogene status. The CDR3 runs 19 residues. The CDR3 protein is CASSKCLRDRKVLGYGYTF. The CDR3 coding sequence is TGTGCCAGCAGCAAGTGCCTCAGGGACAGGAAGGTTCTAGGCTATGGCTACACCTTC.

The chain links TRBV6-1 to TRBJ2-1; 8 positions match TRBD1. V lost 2 bases, J lost 8 bases, and 8 bases stayed unmatched. Germline CDR1 is MNHNS and CDR2 is SASEGT. This CDR3 region has 15 residues. The CDR3 is CASSEFDRGVDEQFF. CDR3 DNA sequence: TGTGCCAGCAGTGAATTCGACAGGGGAGTCGATGAGCAGTTCTTC.

This CDR3 reads CASMGTGVGEQYF. The DNA of the CDR3 is TGTGCCAGCATGGGGACAGGGGTGGGGGAGCAGTACTTC. The rearrangement uses TRBV6-1 and TRBJ2-7; 10 positions agree with TRBD1. Trimming took 7 bases from V and 7 from J; bases not matched to a gene: 7. This CDR3 has 13 amino acids. CDR1 and CDR2 (germline): MNHNS, SASEGT.

This clone was seen only a few times. The J gene is TRBJ2-7, the V gene TRBV28; perhaps TRBD2 as D (6 bases). The CDR3 spans 14 residues. The V gene's germline CDR1 is MDHEN and CDR2 SYDVKM. Trimming took off 5 bases at V and 0 bases at J, with 11 bases between the two ends. CDR3 residues: CASSPGGSSYEQYF. The DNA of the CDR3 is TGTGCCAGCAGTCCCGGGGGAAGCTCCTACGAGCAGTACTTC. Full variable domain (rest looked up from reference TRBV28 and TRBJ2-7): DVKVTQSSRYLVKRTGEKVFLECVQDMDHENMFWYRQDPGLGLRLIYFSYDVKMKEKGDIPEGYSVSREKKERFSLILESASTNQTSMYLCASSPGGSSYEQYFGPGTRLTVT.

This chain uses TRBV7-3 with TRBJ2-5, with a tentative D call TRBD1 (5 bases). Trimming left V 3 bases short and J 4 bases short, with 9 bases between. The germline gives CDR1 SGHTA, CDR2 FQGTGA. CDR3 length equals 13 residues. The CDR3 protein is CASSLGPGETQYF. The CDR3 DNA reads as TGTGCCAGCAGCTTGGGGCCCGGAGAGACCCAGTACTTC.

The chain combines TRBV18 with TRBJ2-1; D gene unclear. The CDR3 is made up of 15 amino acids. V was cut by 3 bases and J by 0 bases, with 9 bases left in between. The germline V gene has CDR1 KGHSH and CDR2 LQKENI. The CDR3 bases are TGTGCCAGCTCACCCACTCCGAGCTCCTACAATGAGCAGTTCTTC. This encodes CASSPTPSSYNEQFF.